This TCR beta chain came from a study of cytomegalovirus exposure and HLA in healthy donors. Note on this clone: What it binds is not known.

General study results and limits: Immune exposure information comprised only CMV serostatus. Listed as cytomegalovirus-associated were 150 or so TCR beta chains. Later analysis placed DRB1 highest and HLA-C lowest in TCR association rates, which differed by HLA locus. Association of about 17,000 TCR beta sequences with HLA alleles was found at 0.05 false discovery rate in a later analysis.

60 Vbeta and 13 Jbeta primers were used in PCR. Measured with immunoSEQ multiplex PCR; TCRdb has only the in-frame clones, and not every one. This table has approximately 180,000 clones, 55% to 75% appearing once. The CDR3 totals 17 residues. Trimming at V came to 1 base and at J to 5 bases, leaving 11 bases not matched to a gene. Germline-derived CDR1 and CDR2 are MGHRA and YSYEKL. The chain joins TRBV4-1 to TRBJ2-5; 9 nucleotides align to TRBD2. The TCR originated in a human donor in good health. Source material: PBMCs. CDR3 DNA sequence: TGCGCCAGCAGCCAAGGCGGGCCTAGCGGGGTACGGGAGACCCAGTACTTC. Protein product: CASSQGGPSGVRETQYF.